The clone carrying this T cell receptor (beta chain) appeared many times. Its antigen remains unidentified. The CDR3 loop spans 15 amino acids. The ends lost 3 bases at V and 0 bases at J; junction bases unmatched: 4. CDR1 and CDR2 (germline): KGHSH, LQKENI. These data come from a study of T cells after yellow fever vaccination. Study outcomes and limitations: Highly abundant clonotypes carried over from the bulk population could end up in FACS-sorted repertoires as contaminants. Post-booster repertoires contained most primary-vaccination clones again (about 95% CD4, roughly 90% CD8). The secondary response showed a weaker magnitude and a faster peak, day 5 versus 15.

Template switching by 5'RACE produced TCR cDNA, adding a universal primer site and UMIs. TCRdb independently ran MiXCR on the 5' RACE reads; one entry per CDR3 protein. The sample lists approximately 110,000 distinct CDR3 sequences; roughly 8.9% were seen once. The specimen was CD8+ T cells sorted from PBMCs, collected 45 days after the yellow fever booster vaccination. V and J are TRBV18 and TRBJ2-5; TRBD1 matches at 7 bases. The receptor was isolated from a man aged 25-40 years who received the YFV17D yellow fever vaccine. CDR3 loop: CASSPRDSDQETQYF. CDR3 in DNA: TGTGCCAGCTCACCTAGGGACAGTGACCAAGAGACCCAGTACTTC.